This passage covers 22 T cell receptor beta chains from one sample sequenced in a study of blood T cell repertoires in COVID-19. Assay used: immunoSEQ multiplex PCR; TCRdb lists only in-frame clones, some missing. In the table there are 100,000 to 150,000 clones, around 89% of which are singletons. Material: peripheral blood. The receptors shown here come from a man aged 50 to 60 with active or convalescent COVID-19.

This clone appeared a single time. V is TRBV13 and J is TRBJ2-3; D may be TRBD1 (5 bases). CDR1 is PRHDT and CDR2 is FYEKMQ in the germline V gene (reference sequence). V lost 3 bases to trimming and J lost 5 bases, with 12 bases between them. This CDR3 contains 14 residues. The CDR3 protein is CASSFQGWGDTQYF. CDR3 DNA sequence: TGTGCCAGCAGCTTTCAGGGTTGGGGAGATACGCAGTATTTT.

The CDR3 DNA follows: TGTGCCAGCAGCCAAGAGTCGCGGTTGGAGGACTATGGCTACACCTTC. Protein product: CASSQESRLEDYGYTF. V and J are TRBV3-1 (or the pseudogene TRBV3-2) and TRBJ1-2, with D hard to call. The V gene lost 0 bases and the J gene lost 3 bases, with 14 bases spanning the gap. This CDR3 is 16 amino acids long. Per germline, CDR1 LGHDT and CDR2 YNNKEL (reference sequence).

The J gene is TRBJ2-4, the V gene TRBV6-5, with TRBD1 matching over 10 bases. V trimming: 2 bases; J trimming: 6 bases; junction bases outside the gene matches: 7. Germline V gene lookup returns CDR1 MNHEY and CDR2 SVGAGI. The CDR3 is 16 residues long. Written as DNA, the CDR3 is TGTGCCAGCAGTTACACCAGGGACAGGGGCGGAAACATTCAGTACTTC. It translates to CASSYTRDRGGNIQYF.

This clone showed up just a few times. The chain couples TRBV28 to TRBJ2-2, with D possibly matching TRBD2 (5 bases). V was pared by 7 bases and J by 2 bases, with 14 bases between. Germline CDR1 and CDR2: MDHEN and SYDVKM. This CDR3 comprises 15 residues. The CDR3 loop reads CASTLPSGNTGELFF. DNA for the CDR3: TGTGCCAGCACTCTTCCCAGCGGAAACACCGGGGAGCTGTTTTTT.

V usage is TRBV4-3 and J usage is TRBJ1-1; 9 nucleotides align to TRBD1. V was pared by 3 bases and J by 1 base, with 3 bases of the junction left unmatched. This CDR3 is 15 amino acids long. Germline V gene lookup returns CDR1 LGHNA and CDR2 YSLEER. CDR3 bases: TGCGCCAGCAGCCATTTACAGGGGGCGAACACTGAAGCTTTCTTT. As protein: CASSHLQGANTEAFF.

V gene TRBV19 combines with J gene TRBJ1-1; D not resolved. Deletions cut 1 base from V and 4 bases from J, with 10 bases between. CDR1 LNHDA and CDR2 SQIVND come from the germline V gene (reference sequence). This CDR3 region has 14 residues. The DNA for the CDR3 is TGTGCCAGTAGTATAGGGACTCGCGGCACTGAAGCTTTCTTT. It specifies CASSIGTRGTEAFF.

This clone was counted ten times or more. The chain couples TRBV27 to TRBJ1-5; TRBD1 might be the D (5 bases). V lost 4 bases, J lost 4 bases, and 11 bases lay in between. Germline V gene data show CDR1 as MNHEY and CDR2 as SMNVEV (reference sequence). The CDR3 has 14 amino acids. The CDR3: CASSSRGGNQPQHF. The CDR3 region has the DNA TGTGCCAGCAGTTCCCGGGGGGGGAATCAGCCCCAGCATTTT.

The chain employs TRBV27 and TRBJ2-1; 7 bases are a match to TRBD1. The V gene's germline CDR1 is MNHEY and CDR2 SMNVEV (reference sequence). Trimming took 2 bases from V and 4 from J; bases not matched to a gene: 11. This CDR3 is 17 amino acids long. This chain's CDR3 is CASSLRGGSSQYNEQFF. The CDR3 DNA is TGTGCCAGCAGTTTAAGAGGGGGCTCTAGCCAATACAATGAGCAGTTCTTC.

J is TRBJ2-5 and V is TRBV5-4, with D unclear. This CDR3 is built from 14 residues. Trimming removed 0 bases from V and 0 bases from J, with 6 bases in between. Germline CDR1 SGHNT, CDR2 YYREEE (reference sequence). The CDR3 region has the DNA TGTGCCAGCAGCTTGGAAGCTAACCAAGAGACCCAGTACTTC. As protein: CASSLEANQETQYF.

V and J are TRBV28 and TRBJ1-6; TRBD1 matches at 9 bases. This CDR3 is 15 amino acids long. Germline V gives CDR1 MDHEN, CDR2 SYDVKM. After removal of 3 bases from V and 8 bases from J, the junction contained 5 bases not matched to a gene. For the CDR3, the DNA is TGTGCCAGCAGTTTGCCGGGACAGGGAGATTCACCCCTCCACTTT. Translation: CASSLPGQGDSPLHF.

The V call is TRBV18, the J call TRBJ2-5; D is perhaps TRBD1 (6 bases). The V end lost 4 bases, the J end lost 3 bases, and 30 bases lay between the germline ends. The CDR3 spans 20 residues. The germline V gene has CDR1 KGHSH and CDR2 LQKENI. CDR3 coding DNA: TGTGCCAGCTCACTAACTTATACCGCCGGACAGAGGAAAAAAGAAGAGACCCAGTACTTC. This codes for CASSLTYTAGQRKKEETQYF.

CDR3 DNA sequence: TGTGCCAGCAAAAATGAGGGCGAGCAGTACTTC. Translating gives CASKNEGEQYF. The chain employs TRBV12-3 or TRBV12-4 and TRBJ2-7; a weak D match, TRBD2 (5 bases). V shed 7 bases and J shed 6 bases, with 10 bases lying between them. The CDR3 length is 11 residues.

This rearrangement joins TRBV28 to TRBJ2-3; 12 nucleotides match TRBD1. Germline CDR1 reads MDHEN; CDR2 reads SYDVKM. The trim removed 5 bases at V and 5 bases at J, leaving 8 bases unmatched. The CDR3 spans 16 residues. CDR3 coding DNA: TGTGCCAGCAGTGACCGGGACAGGGGGCGTGTAGATACGCAGTATTTT. This translates into CASSDRDRGRVDTQYF. Drawing the rest from reference TRBV28 and TRBJ2-3, the complete variable domain is DVKVTQSSRYLVKRTGEKVFLECVQDMDHENMFWYRQDPGLGLRLIYFSYDVKMKEKGDIPEGYSVSREKKERFSLILESASTNQTSMYLCASSDRDRGRVDTQYFGPGTRLTVL.

V and J are TRBV19 and TRBJ2-2; 7 bases map to TRBD2. Germline V gene data show CDR1 as LNHDA and CDR2 as SQIVND (reference sequence). Trimming took 4 bases from V and 0 from J; bases not matched to a gene: 2. This CDR3 region has 15 residues. The CDR3 region is CASSKRDSNTGELFF. The CDR3 DNA reads TGTGCCAGTAGTAAGCGGGACTCGAACACCGGGGAGCTGTTTTTT.

The V call is TRBV20-1, the J call TRBJ2-7; possible D gene TRBD2, 6 bases. Trimming stripped 3 bases from V and 1 base from J, with 16 bases between. The CDR3 runs 15 residues. Germline CDR1 reads DFQATT; CDR2 reads SNEGSKA (reference sequence). The CDR3, as DNA: TGCAGTGCTAGTCTCGGGGCTGGGGGGTCCTACGAGCAGTACTTC. Translated, it gives CSASLGAGGSYEQYF.

The CDR3 nucleotides read TGTGCCTGGAGTGTACTAATTGGGAACACTGAAGCTTTCTTT. It encodes CAWSVLIGNTEAFF. The J gene is TRBJ1-1, the V gene TRBV30; D uncertain. Germline-derived CDR1 and CDR2 are GTSNPN and SVGIG (reference sequence). The CDR3 consists of 14 residues. V lost 0 bases to trimming and J lost 1 base, with 9 bases between them.

This chain links TRBV28 with TRBJ1-2, with D possibly matching TRBD1 (5 bases). V lost 2 bases, J lost 2 bases, and 15 bases lay in between. Germline V gene lookup returns CDR1 MDHEN and CDR2 SYDVKM. The CDR3 consists of 16 residues. The CDR3 DNA sequence: TGTGCCAGCAGTTTACCCCGGGGGGGGATAAACTATGGCTACACCTTC. Its protein is CASSLPRGGINYGYTF.

V is TRBV7-8 and J is TRBJ2-5; 7 positions agree with TRBD1. The CDR3 has 15 amino acids. Unmatched junction bases numbered 11, after V lost 5 bases and J lost 5 bases. CDR1 is SGHVS, CDR2 FQNEAQ, per germline. CDR3 DNA sequence: TGTGCCAGCAGCGCGGACCAACAGGGGTGGGAGACCCAGTACTTC. This sequence encodes CASSADQQGWETQYF.

This rearrangement joins TRBV27 to TRBJ2-1; D might be TRBD2 (6 bases). CDR1 is MNHEY and CDR2 is SMNVEV in the germline V gene (reference sequence). V lost 1 base to trimming and J lost 7 bases, with 14 bases between them. This CDR3 is built from 15 residues. The CDR3 here is CASSLWGDRGNEQFF. Written as DNA, the CDR3 is TGTGCCAGCAGTTTATGGGGGGACCGCGGGAATGAGCAGTTCTTC.

J is TRBJ2-3 and V is TRBV11-3, with 12 bases that match TRBD2. The CDR3 totals 18 residues. CDR1 and CDR2 (germline): SGHNT, YENEEA. The V segment lost 5 bases and the J segment 0 bases; nucleotides outside the gene matches: 9. CDR3 region: CASSPGLAGSSSTDTQYF. CDR3 bases: TGTGCCAGCAGCCCAGGACTAGCGGGATCTTCTAGCACAGATACGCAGTATTTT.

The chain is built from TRBV30 and TRBJ2-7; TRBD2 agrees at 8 bases. The V gene's germline CDR1 is GTSNPN and CDR2 SVGIG (reference sequence). The CDR3 sequence is 14 residues long. Losses at the gene ends were 1 base for V and 12 bases for J; bases not matched to a gene: 14. CDR3 sequence: CAWSGRGGWQGLYF. Here the CDR3 DNA reads TGTGCCTGGAGTGGTCGCGGGGGGTGGCAGGGTTTGTACTTC.

The chain is built from TRBV12-5 and TRBJ2-7, with TRBD2 identical over 8 bases. Germline V CDR1 and CDR2: LGHNT, FRNRAP. The CDR3 spans 16 residues. V shed 1 base, J shed 3 bases, and the junction held 8 bases outside the gene matches. CDR3 coding DNA: TGTGCTAGTGGTTTGGCTTCGGGGGGGTATGACTACGAGCAGTACTTC. Translation gives CASGLASGGYDYEQYF. Filled out from reference TRBV12-5 and TRBJ2-7, the complete variable domain reads DARVTQTPRHKVTEMGQEVTMRCQPILGHNTVFWYRQTMMQGLELLAYFRNRAPLDDSGMPKDRFSAEMPDATLATLKIQPSEPRDSAVYFCASGLASGGYDYEQYFGPGTRLTVT.